This T cell receptor beta chain was found in a study of cytomegalovirus exposure and HLA in healthy donors. Vbeta (60) and Jbeta (13) primers were used in the PCR. Libraries were prepared by immunoSEQ multiplex PCR; TCRdb keeps only in-frame clonotypes and omits some of them. The sample has 150,000 to 200,000 clones, approximately 70% seen once. Trimming removed 4 bases from V and 5 bases from J; junction bases left unmatched: 10. Germline values: CDR1 SGHDN, CDR2 FVKESK. The CDR3 has 15 residues. The sample comprised PBMCs. The V call is TRBV14, the J call TRBJ2-7; 8 nucleotides match TRBD1. This TCR was sampled from a man aged 40-49 years in good health and CMV-seropositive. CDR3 protein: CASSPPTGDYHEQYF. CDR3 DNA sequence: TGTGCCAGCAGCCCTCCGACAGGGGATTACCACGAGCAGTACTTC.